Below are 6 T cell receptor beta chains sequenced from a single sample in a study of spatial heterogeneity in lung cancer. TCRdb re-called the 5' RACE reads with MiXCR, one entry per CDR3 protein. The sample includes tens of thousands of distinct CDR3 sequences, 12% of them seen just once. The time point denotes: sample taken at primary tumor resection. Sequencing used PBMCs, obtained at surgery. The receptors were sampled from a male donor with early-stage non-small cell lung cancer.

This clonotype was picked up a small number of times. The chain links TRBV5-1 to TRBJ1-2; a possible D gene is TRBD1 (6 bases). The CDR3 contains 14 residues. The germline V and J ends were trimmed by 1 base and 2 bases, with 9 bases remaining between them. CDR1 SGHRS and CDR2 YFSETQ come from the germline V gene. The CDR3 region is CASSLNQGNYGYTF. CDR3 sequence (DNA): TGCGCCAGCAGCTTGAACCAGGGGAACTATGGCTACACCTTC.

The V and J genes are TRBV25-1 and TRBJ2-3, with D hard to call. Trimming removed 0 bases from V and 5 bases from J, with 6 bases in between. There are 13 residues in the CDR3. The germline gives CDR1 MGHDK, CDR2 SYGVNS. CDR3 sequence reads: CASSEYRRDTQYF. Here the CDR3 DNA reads TGTGCCAGCAGTGAATACAGGAGAGATACGCAGTATTTT.

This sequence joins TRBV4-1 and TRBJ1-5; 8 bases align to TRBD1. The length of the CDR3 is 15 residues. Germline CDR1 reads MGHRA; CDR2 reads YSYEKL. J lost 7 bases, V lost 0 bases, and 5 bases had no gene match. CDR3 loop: CASSQDAGGFQPQHF. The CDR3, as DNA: TGCGCCAGCAGCCAAGATGCAGGGGGCTTCCAGCCCCAGCATTTT.

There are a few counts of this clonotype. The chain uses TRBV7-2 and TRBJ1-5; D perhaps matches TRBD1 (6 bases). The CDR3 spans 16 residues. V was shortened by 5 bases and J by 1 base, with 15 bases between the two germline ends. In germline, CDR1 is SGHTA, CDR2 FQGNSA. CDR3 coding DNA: TGTGCCAGCAGCGACAGGAAAAAGGGAAGCAATCAGCCCCAGCATTTT. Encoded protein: CASSDRKKGSNQPQHF.

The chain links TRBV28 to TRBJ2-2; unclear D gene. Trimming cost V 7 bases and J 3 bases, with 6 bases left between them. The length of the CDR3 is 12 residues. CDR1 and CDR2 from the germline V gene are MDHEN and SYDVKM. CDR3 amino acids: CASKEHTGELFF. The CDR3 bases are TGTGCCAGCAAGGAGCACACCGGGGAGCTGTTTTTT.

The CDR3 region is CASSVRGIDGYTF. For the CDR3, the DNA is TGTGCCAGCAGCGTGCGGGGGATTGATGGCTACACCTTC. This chain uses TRBV9 with TRBJ1-2; tentative D call: TRBD1 (5 bases). In germline, CDR1 is SGDLS, CDR2 YYNGEE. V shed 2 bases and J shed 6 bases, with 11 bases lying between them. The CDR3 is 13 residues long.